This T cell receptor beta chain comes out of a study of blood T cell repertoires in COVID-19. Study overall: Donors in the United States, Italy and Spain gave samples during acute or convalescent COVID-19.

Authors' data handling: The authors estimated nucleated cell counts from reference gene primer amplification. TCRdb keeps only in-frame clones here, not all; method: immunoSEQ multiplex PCR. V, J and clone size derive from that table, while D and trimming were established from the DNA sequence. Of under 350,000 clones listed, about 90% are singletons. Germline V gene sequence: CDR1 SGDLS, CDR2 YYNGEE. V was shortened by 1 base and J by 7 bases, with 9 bases between the two germline ends. The CDR3 covers 12 residues. Allocation to cohorts depended on clinical history reported by the participants. Sequenced material: PBMCs or T cells enriched from blood (not recorded which). This TCR was sampled from a woman aged 60-75 years who had recovered from COVID-19. This sequence joins TRBV9 and TRBJ2-7; no reliable D call. CDR3 amino acids: CASSVSGREQYF. The CDR3 nucleotides are TGTGCCAGCAGCGTAAGTGGCAGGGAGCAGTACTTC.